Listed below are T cell receptor beta chains from one sample, sequenced in a study of shared clonotypes between healthy human individuals. Produced via immunoSEQ multiplex PCR; TCRdb's table is partial and in-frame only. This sample yields some 1.5 million clones, of which 95% to 99% are seen a single time; roughly 0.4% belongs to the top ten. Material: naive CD4+ T cells sorted from blood. Receptors originate from a man under 40 in good health. Each CDR3 is given with its conserved first and last residue. Each record gives: J gene, D gene, clone size, V gene, CDR3 protein, CDR3 DNA. A D gene is named only where the DNA matches it firmly. Clone size is given for some rows only: seen once, a few or many times, or a class if the clone is expanded.

TRBJ2-2,.,.,TRBV19,CASSIRRASGTGELFF,TGTGCCAGTAGTATACGAAGGGCCTCGGGCACCGGGGAGCTGTTTTTT
TRBJ2-1,.,.,TRBV7-2,CASRDFGKNEQFF,TGTGCCAGTCGGGACTTTGGGAAAAATGAGCAGTTCTTC
TRBJ2-3,.,.,TRBV9,CASSSRDTGTDTQYF,TGTGCCAGCAGCAGCCGGGACACCGGCACAGATACGCAGTATTTT
TRBJ2-5,.,.,TRBV5-1,CASSSGKQETQYF,TGCGCCAGCAGCTCAGGCAAGCAAGAGACCCAGTACTTC
TRBJ2-7,TRBD2,.,TRBV28,CASKGLAENEQYF,TGTGCCAGCAAAGGACTAGCTGAGAACGAGCAGTACTTC
TRBJ2-7,.,.,TRBV15,CATSRDLEGWNYEQYF,TGTGCCACCAGCAGAGATTTGGAGGGGTGGAACTACGAGCAGTACTTC
TRBJ2-3,TRBD2,.,TRBV30,CAWSHGGSDDTQYF,TGTGCCTGGAGTCACGGCGGGAGTGACGATACGCAGTATTTT
TRBJ1-2,.,.,TRBV9,CASSVATGPPLGAGYTF,TGTGCCAGCAGCGTAGCTACAGGGCCTCCTCTAGGGGCCGGCTACACCTTC
TRBJ2-1,TRBD2,.,TRBV10-2,CATRLAGDSYNEQFF,TGCGCCACCCGACTAGCGGGAGATTCATACAATGAGCAGTTCTTC
TRBJ2-2,TRBD2,.,TRBV5-1,CASNPGGNTGELFF,TGCGCCAGCAATCCGGGAGGGAACACCGGGGAGCTGTTTTTT
TRBJ2-1,.,.,TRBV7-8,CASSSRVEDEQFF,TGTGCCAGCAGCTCTAGGGTAGAGGATGAGCAGTTCTTC
TRBJ1-2,.,.,TRBV6-5,CASKPDRFYGYTF,TGTGCCAGCAAACCGGACCGTTTCTATGGCTACACCTTC
TRBJ1-2,TRBD1,.,TRBV5-1,CASSIDRGPGAYGYTF,TGCGCCAGCAGCATAGACAGGGGGCCGGGAGCCTATGGCTACACCTTC
TRBJ2-7,.,.,TRBV7-9,CASSPPRVPYEQYF,TGTGCCAGCAGCCCTCCCAGGGTCCCCTACGAGCAGTACTTC
TRBJ2-2,TRBD2,once,TRBV9,CASSELAAPNTGELFF,TGTGCCAGCAGCGAACTAGCGGCACCGAACACCGGGGAGCTGTTTTTT
TRBJ2-7,TRBD2,.,TRBV5-5,CASSLRPGLAGEQYF,TGTGCCAGCAGCTTGAGACCGGGACTAGCGGGCGAGCAGTACTTC
TRBJ1-5,.,.,TRBV5-6,CASSLRHSNQPQHF,TGTGCCAGCAGCTTGAGACACAGCAATCAGCCCCAGCATTTT
TRBJ2-1,.,.,TRBV7-8,CASSLPRWARSEQFF,TGTGCCAGCAGCTTACCCAGGTGGGCCAGGAGTGAGCAGTTCTTC
TRBJ2-7,.,.,TRBV5-1,CASRRDPSYEQYF,TGCGCCAGCAGGAGGGACCCCTCCTACGAGCAGTACTTC
TRBJ2-3,.,.,TRBV5-4,CASSLPQGAGTDTQYF,TGTGCCAGCAGCCTACCCCAGGGCGCGGGCACAGATACGCAGTATTTT
TRBJ2-7,TRBD2,.,TRBV7-2,CASRRTTSGGTYEQYF,TGTGCCAGCAGACGAACCACTAGCGGGGGAACCTACGAGCAGTACTTC
TRBJ2-1,TRBD2,.,TRBV29-1,CSVPTSTNYNEQFF,TGCAGCGTTCCGACTAGCACTAACTACAATGAGCAGTTCTTC
TRBJ2-1,.,.,TRBV7-9,CASSSPVGGLYNEQFF,TGTGCCAGCAGCTCCCCGGTGGGGGGCCTATACAATGAGCAGTTCTTC
TRBJ2-7,TRBD2,.,TRBV2,CASSQRESYEQYF,TGTGCCAGCTCCCAGCGGGAGTCATACGAGCAGTACTTC
TRBJ1-2,TRBD1,.,TRBV6-1,CASSEGTGGNYGYTF,TGTGCCAGCAGTGAAGGGACAGGGGGCAACTATGGCTACACCTTC
TRBJ2-1,TRBD2,.,TRBV30,CAWSSAGGPWQFF,TGTGCCTGGAGTTCTGCGGGAGGGCCTTGGCAGTTCTTC
TRBJ2-2,.,.,TRBV5-4,CASSTVTTGELFF,TGTGCCAGCAGCACGGTAACCACCGGGGAGCTGTTTTTT
TRBJ2-7,.,.,TRBV6-1,CASSDLRAGRYEQYF,TGTGCCAGCAGTGACTTGAGGGCAGGGAGGTACGAGCAGTACTTC
TRBJ1-5,.,.,TRBV6-5,CASRTYSNQPQHF,TGTGCCAGCAGGACCTATAGCAATCAGCCCCAGCATTTT
TRBJ1-3,.,.,TRBV10-3,CAISERTDGNTIYF,TGTGCCATCAGTGAGAGGACAGATGGAAACACCATATATTTT
TRBJ2-7,.,once,TRBV30,CAWIRGHSEQYF,TGTGCCTGGATACGAGGGCATTCAGAGCAGTACTTC
TRBJ2-7,TRBD1,once,TRBV15,CATSRTRTGAYEQYF,TGTGCCACCAGCCGAACCCGGACAGGGGCTTACGAGCAGTACTTC
TRBJ2-5,.,.,TRBV5-1,CASSALGAGETQYF,TGCGCCAGCAGCGCCCTCGGAGCGGGAGAGACCCAGTACTTC
TRBJ2-2,.,.,TRBV7-2,CASSPPRGDTGELFF,TGTGCCAGCAGCCCACCCCGCGGTGACACCGGGGAGCTGTTTTTT
TRBJ1-5,.,.,TRBV29-1,CSVGQGSASNQPQHF,TGCAGCGTTGGGCAGGGATCCGCTAGCAATCAGCCCCAGCATTTT
TRBJ2-3,TRBD2,.,TRBV4-2,CASSQGGSGTDTQYF,TGTGCCAGCAGCCAAGGCGGGAGTGGCACAGATACGCAGTATTTT
TRBJ1-2,.,few,TRBV28,CASSLPGNYGYTF,TGTGCCAGCAGTTTACCGGGGAACTATGGCTACACCTTC
TRBJ2-2,.,.,TRBV5-5,CASSSNLWAGNTGELFF,TGTGCCAGCAGCTCCAATCTTTGGGCGGGGAACACCGGGGAGCTGTTTTTT
TRBJ2-5,.,.,TRBV2,CASWGTGFPAQYF,TGTGCCAGCTGGGGTACAGGGTTCCCTGCCCAGTACTTC
TRBJ1-4,.,once,TRBV20-1,CSVGNEGKLFF,TGCAGTGTAGGGAATGAGGGAAAACTGTTTTTT